The 22 T cell receptor beta chains given below trace back to one sample, sequenced in a study of T cell changes during pregnancy in multiple sclerosis. Sequenced by immunoSEQ multiplex PCR; TCRdb stores in-frame clones only, minus some. The table includes 45,000 to 55,000 clones, around 92% detected once. Sequenced here: CD4+ T cells from peripheral blood mononuclear cells, sampled in the second trimester of pregnancy. These receptor sequences come from a female donor in good health, enrolled as a control in a pregnancy study.

The genes are TRBV6-1 and TRBJ2-1, with 8 bases aligning to TRBD1. Germline V lookup: CDR1 MNHNS, CDR2 SASEGT. The CDR3 runs to 15 residues. Trimming took 5 bases from V and 6 from J; bases not matched to a gene: 9. Here the CDR3 reads CASSMHRGRSNEQFF. The CDR3 DNA reads as TGTGCCAGCAGTATGCACAGGGGGAGGTCCAATGAGCAGTTCTTC.

This clone was observed a few times. This rearrangement joins TRBV19 to TRBJ1-5; D is ambiguous. V was trimmed by 3 bases and J by 5 bases, leaving 8 bases between them. Germline V gives CDR1 LNHDA, CDR2 SQIVND (reference sequence). This CDR3 contains 13 residues. This CDR3 reads CASSIGQDQPQHF. The CDR3 DNA follows: TGTGCCAGTAGTATTGGGCAGGATCAGCCCCAGCATTTT. The full variable domain, rest sourced from reference TRBV19 and TRBJ1-5, is DGGITQSPKYLFRKEGQNVTLSCEQNLNHDAMYWYRQDPGQGLRLIYYSQIVNDFQKGDIAEGYSVSREKKESFPLTVTSAQKNPTAFYLCASSIGQDQPQHFGDGTRLSIL.

The chain uses TRBV7-6 and TRBJ2-2, with TRBD2 matching over 10 bases. The CDR3 runs to 15 residues. CDR1 and CDR2 (germline): SGHVS, FNYEAQ. Trimming took 4 bases from V and 1 from J; bases not matched to a gene: 0. The DNA for the CDR3 is TGTGCCAGCAGCTGGACTAGCGGGAACACCGGGGAGCTGTTTTTT. This sequence encodes CASSWTSGNTGELFF.

The chain links TRBV6-5 to TRBJ2-7; TRBD1 matches 8 bases. CDR3 size: 16 residues. J gave up 5 bases and V 3 bases, and 12 bases lay outside the gene matches. Germline V gene lookup returns CDR1 MNHEY and CDR2 SVGAGI. The DNA of the CDR3 is TGTGCCAGCAGTTATTCCCCCGGACAGGGACCCCACGAGCAGTACTTC. This sequence encodes CASSYSPGQGPHEQYF.

The chain carries TRBV25-1 and TRBJ1-1; possible D gene TRBD1, 5 bases. The CDR3 has 14 residues. CDR1 is MGHDK and CDR2 is SYGVNS in the germline V gene. The germline V and J ends were trimmed by 8 bases and 0 bases, with 13 bases remaining between them. CDR3 sequence reads: CASGRALMNTEAFF. CDR3 nucleotides: TGTGCCAGCGGCAGGGCCCTCATGAACACTGAAGCTTTCTTT.

The rearrangement uses TRBV28 and TRBJ1-2; perhaps TRBD1 as D (6 bases). V gave up 9 bases and J gave up 7 bases, with 18 bases separating them. The CDR3 covers 13 residues. From germline, CDR1 is MDHEN and CDR2 SYDVKM. The CDR3 protein is CASTRGEGGGYTF. CDR3 DNA: TGTGCCAGTACCCGAGGGGAAGGGGGTGGCTACACCTTC.

The sample holds one count of this clone. This chain connects TRBV5-6 to TRBJ2-7; 9 bases align to TRBD2. Germline V CDR1 and CDR2: SGHDT, YYEEEE. The CDR3 is 13 amino acids. V shed 6 bases, J shed 4 bases, and the junction held 5 bases outside the gene matches. The CDR3 DNA reads TGTGCCAGCAAGACTAGCGGCGCTTACGAGCAGTACTTC. This sequence encodes CASKTSGAYEQYF.

The chain combines TRBV27 with TRBJ2-1; TRBD2 aligns across 11 bases. The CDR3 loop spans 14 amino acids. Germline CDR1 is MNHEY and CDR2 is SMNVEV (reference sequence). After removal of 9 bases from V and 7 bases from J, the junction contained 8 bases not matched to a gene. The CDR3 here is CASLGLAGGNEQFF. For the CDR3, the DNA is TGTGCCAGTCTCGGACTAGCGGGTGGAAATGAGCAGTTCTTC.

This sequence joins TRBV15 and TRBJ2-7; no definite D call. This CDR3 comprises 13 residues. Germline CDR1 and CDR2: LNHNV and YYDKDF (reference sequence). V lost 1 base, J lost 2 bases, and 6 bases lay in between. The CDR3 DNA is TGTGCCACCAGCAGAGCGCCTACCTACGAGCAGTACTTC. This sequence encodes CATSRAPTYEQYF.

The rearrangement links TRBV16 to TRBJ1-5; maybe TRBD1 (5 bases). Trimming shortened V by 4 bases and J by 1 base, and 20 bases separated the two germline ends. CDR3 length: 18 amino acids. CDR1 and CDR2 (germline): KGHSY, FQNENV. The CDR3 sequence is CASSPARGRSSSNQPQHF. In nucleotides, the CDR3 is TGTGCCAGCAGCCCCGCCCGGGGGAGGTCCTCGAGCAATCAGCCCCAGCATTTT.

The V call is TRBV19, the J call TRBJ1-3; D ambiguous. Trimming removed 4 bases from V and 0 bases from J, with 4 bases in between. Germline V CDR1 and CDR2: LNHDA, SQIVND (reference sequence). The CDR3 is made up of 13 amino acids. The CDR3 coding sequence is TGTGCCAGTAGTAGAGCCTCTGGAAACACCATATATTTT. Protein product: CASSRASGNTIYF. The whole variable domain, filled in from reference TRBV19 and TRBJ1-3, reads DGGITQSPKYLFRKEGQNVTLSCEQNLNHDAMYWYRQDPGQGLRLIYYSQIVNDFQKGDIAEGYSVSREKKESFPLTVTSAQKNPTAFYLCASSRASGNTIYFGEGSWLTVV.

The chain combines TRBV4-1 with TRBJ1-4; TRBD1 matches at 7 bases. The length of the CDR3 is 17 residues. Germline V lookup: CDR1 MGHRA, CDR2 YSYEKL. Unmatched junction bases numbered 14, after V lost 3 bases and J lost 7 bases. The CDR3 protein is CASSQNPGQIDIEKLFF. The CDR3 DNA reads as TGCGCCAGCAGCCAGAATCCGGGACAGATAGATATTGAAAAACTGTTTTTT.

The V and J genes are TRBV6-1 and TRBJ2-2, with D possibly TRBD2 on 6 matching bases. Germline V gene data show CDR1 as MNHNS and CDR2 as SASEGT. V lost 6 bases to trimming and J lost 7 bases, with 12 bases between them. This CDR3 comprises 13 residues. The CDR3 nucleotides are TGTGCCAGCAGGACTAGGAGGGACGGGGAGCTGTTTTTT. This gives the protein CASRTRRDGELFF.

Points on this clone: The junction departs from germline at one end; a sequencing error may be responsible. This rearrangement joins TRBV6-1 to TRBJ2-5; 9 nucleotides align to TRBD1. The CDR3 is made up of 15 amino acids. The germline V gene has CDR1 MNHNS and CDR2 SASEGT. CDR3 DNA: TGTGCCAGCAGCGAAGGGGACAGGGAACAAGAGACCCAGTACTTC. Translated, it gives CASSEGDREQETQYF.

This rearrangement joins TRBV27 to TRBJ2-7; possibly TRBD1 for D (6 bases). This CDR3 comprises 16 residues. Per germline, CDR1 MNHEY and CDR2 SMNVEV (reference sequence). Trimming cost V 7 bases and J 4 bases, with 23 bases left between them. CDR3 bases: TGTGCCAGCACCTCCCTCCTAAGGGGGTTAGCTTACGAGCAGTACTTC. This sequence encodes CASTSLLRGLAYEQYF.

CDR3 residues: CASSLGGSKAETQYF. The CDR3, as DNA: TGTGCCAGCAGCTTGGGAGGGAGTAAGGCGGAGACCCAGTACTTC. The chain joins TRBV5-4 to TRBJ2-5; perhaps TRBD2 as D (5 bases). Germline CDR1 is SGHNT and CDR2 is YYREEE (reference sequence). The CDR3 is 15 amino acids. Between the trimmed V and J ends, which lost 0 bases and 5 bases, there was a span of 14 bases.

This clone has only one observation. The gene calls are TRBV9 and TRBJ2-1; TRBD2 agrees at 7 bases. The V segment lost 1 base and the J segment 1 base; nucleotides outside the gene matches: 5. The CDR3 is 16 residues long. Germline CDR1 is SGDLS and CDR2 is YYNGEE. CDR3 bases: TGTGCCAGCAGCGTAACTAGCGCATTATCCTACAATGAGCAGTTCTTC. Translating it yields CASSVTSALSYNEQFF.

The genes are TRBV5-1 and TRBJ2-7, with a tentative D call TRBD2 (5 bases). The germline CDR1 and CDR2 sequences are SGHRS and YFSETQ. Deletions cut 4 bases from V and 0 bases from J, with 17 bases between. The CDR3 is 16 amino acids. The CDR3 reads CASSPKGTLVSYEQYF. The DNA for the CDR3 is TGCGCCAGCAGCCCGAAGGGAACACTAGTCTCCTACGAGCAGTACTTC.

This sequence joins TRBV5-1 and TRBJ1-6; D call uncertain. Germline V gene sequence: CDR1 SGHRS, CDR2 YFSETQ. The CDR3 has 16 amino acids. V dropped 0 bases and J dropped 8 bases, with 15 bases sitting between them. The CDR3 loop is CASSLELGGPHSPLHF. For the CDR3, the DNA is TGCGCCAGCAGCTTGGAACTAGGCGGACCACATTCACCCCTCCACTTT.

The chain employs TRBV6-1 and TRBJ1-2; TRBD1 agrees at 8 bases. The V and J ends lost 6 bases and 8 bases, in that order; junction bases with no gene match: 14. The CDR3 runs to 15 residues. The germline CDR1 and CDR2 sequences are MNHNS and SASEGT. The CDR3 sequence: CASSHGTGNVNGYTF. The CDR3, as DNA: TGTGCCAGCAGCCATGGGACAGGCAATGTCAACGGCTACACCTTC.

This chain joins TRBV28 and TRBJ1-1; 8 bases map to TRBD1. Germline V gene sequence: CDR1 MDHEN, CDR2 SYDVKM. CDR3 length: 14 amino acids. V was pared by 7 bases and J by 9 bases, with 13 bases of the junction left unmatched. Here the CDR3 DNA reads TGTGCCAGCATCCGCGACAGGGGTGTATTTAAAGCTTTCTTT. It codes for CASIRDRGVFKAFF.

This rearrangement joins TRBV5-4 to TRBJ1-1; TRBD1 matches 7 bases. The CDR3 runs 16 residues. J was trimmed by 0 bases and V by 3 bases; bases with no gene match: 8. Germline assignment: CDR1 SGHNT and CDR2 YYREEE (reference sequence). In DNA form, the CDR3 reads TGTGCCAGCAGCTCGGGACAGCAGACAATGAACACTGAAGCTTTCTTT. Residues: CASSSGQQTMNTEAFF.